These 2 T cell receptor beta chains originate from one sample sequenced in a study of T cell clusters in autoimmune cytopenias. TRB was amplified from about 260 ng of peripheral blood genomic DNA per sample. TRB rearrangements were amplified by touch-down multiplex PCR with mixed TRB-A/B primers. One entry per CDR3 protein, without DNA, is what TCRdb gives after re-calling the multiplex PCR reads. Recorded for this sample: a few thousand distinct CDR3 sequences. Sequenced sample: peripheral blood. All receptors come from a human donor with an autoimmune cytopenia or autoimmune hepatitis (not recorded which).

J is TRBJ2-7 and V is TRBV20-1. The CDR3 totals 14 residues. Germline V gene lookup returns CDR1 DFQATT and CDR2 SNEGSKA (reference sequence). This CDR3 is CSAQTAARAYEQYF.

The rearrangement links TRBV28 to TRBJ2-1; with no DNA, the TCRdb D assignment of TRBD2 cannot be verified. The germline CDR1 and CDR2 sequences are MDHEN and SYDVKM. The CDR3 is made up of 15 amino acids. The CDR3 sequence: CASSLETRRSNEQFF.